Listed below are T cell receptor beta chains from one sample, sequenced in a study of breast tumors, draining lymph nodes, adjacent tissues. TCRdb re-called the multiplex PCR reads with MiXCR, one entry per CDR3 protein. Among about 180,000 distinct CDR3 sequences listed, roughly 30% were seen once. Specimen: axillary lymph node tissue. Receptor source: a female donor with breast cancer. Some clones in this sample may be carry-over from other donors' samples. Each CDR3 is given with its conserved first and last residue. The D gene is left open where the match is weak. Size tells how often a clone was seen (once, few, many) or the class of an expanded clone, and some rows leave it out.

clone_size j_call d_call v_call cdr3_nt cdr3_aa
once TRBJ2-2 - TRBV5-1 TGCGCCAGCAGCTTTAATAGGGAGCTGTTTTTT CASSFNRELFF
- TRBJ1-4 - TRBV9 TGTGCCAGCAGCGGCCGAGCGGGGGGGGCAGAAAAACTGTTTTTT CASSGRAGGAEKLFF
- TRBJ2-3 - TRBV7-2 TGTGCCAGCAGCATGAGACCGCCGGGGTGGGATACGCAGTATTTT CASSMRPPGWDTQYF
many TRBJ2-1 - TRBV2 TGTGCCAGCGGGCGGACCTACAATGAGCAGTTCTTC CASGRTYNEQFF
many TRBJ2-1 - TRBV4-1 TGCGCCAGCAGCCAAGAAGGAGGAGCCTACAATGAGCAGTTCTTC CASSQEGGAYNEQFF
many TRBJ2-1 - TRBV9 TGTGCCAGCAGCGTAGTGAGTCAGACCCTATACAATGAGCAGTTCTTC CASSVVSQTLYNEQFF
- TRBJ1-5 TRBD1 TRBV7-9 TGTGCCAGCAGCTCCCTGGACGGGACAGAAGATCAGCCCCAGCATTTT CASSSLDGTEDQPQHF
many TRBJ2-5 - TRBV13 TGTGCCAGCAGCCGGACGACGGCAGGGCGACAAGAGACCCAGTACTTC CASSRTTAGRQETQYF
many TRBJ2-7 TRBD1 TRBV12-3/TRBV12-4 TGTGCCAGCAGCCTGGGGACAGGAAAATCCTACGAGCAGTACTTC CASSLGTGKSYEQYF
many TRBJ2-7 - TRBV20-1 TGCAGTGCTAGAGGACAGAACCCCTACGAGCAGTACTTC CSARGQNPYEQYF
many TRBJ2-1 - TRBV7-6 TGTGCCAGCAGCTTAATGCGGGGAAAGAATGAGCAGTTCTTC CASSLMRGKNEQFF
- TRBJ2-2 - TRBV7-4 TGTGCCAGCAGCCCTCCGACGAACCCCGGGGAGCTGTTTTTT CASSPPTNPGELFF
- TRBJ2-3 - TRBV12-3/TRBV12-4 TGTGCCATCCGCAGAACAGGGTGGGGGGGAACAGATACGCAGTATTTT CAIRRTGWGGTDTQYF
many TRBJ1-2 - TRBV4-2 TGTGCCAGCAGCCAAGATGGTGAGACGGTGGACACTAACTATGGCTACACCTTC CASSQDGETVDTNYGYTF
few TRBJ1-3 TRBD1 TRBV6-1 TGTGCCAGCAGTGACCGGACAGGAGGTTTCCCCCGAAACACCATATATTTT CASSDRTGGFPRNTIYF